The source of this T cell receptor (beta chain) is a study of T cells in localized non-small cell lung cancer. Study-level points and caveats: Median approximately 61 top-100 tumor clones were shared with paired adjacent lung. Greater blood T cell density accompanied longer overall survival. Highest T cell clonality was seen in uninvolved adjacent lung, surpassing that measured in tumor.

Data came from immunoSEQ multiplex PCR; TCRdb stores just in-frame clones and leaves some out. The data show 40,000 to 55,000 clones, roughly 75% seen once. Trimming cost V 5 bases and J 2 bases, with 21 bases left between them. Germline lookup yields CDR1 SEHNR and CDR2 FQNEAQ (reference sequence). The CDR3 is 17 amino acids. This clone was seen a handful of times. Its cognate antigen is unknown. The TCR was taken from a woman between 40 and 69 years old with stage II lung adenocarcinoma. The sample here was PBMCs, taken before any cancer treatment. This chain connects TRBV7-9 to TRBJ1-2; D possibly corresponds to TRBD1 (5 bases). The CDR3 region has the DNA TGTGCCAGCAGCCCAGCCGTGGTGTACAGGACAAACTATGGCTACACCTTC. This encodes CASSPAVVYRTNYGYTF.